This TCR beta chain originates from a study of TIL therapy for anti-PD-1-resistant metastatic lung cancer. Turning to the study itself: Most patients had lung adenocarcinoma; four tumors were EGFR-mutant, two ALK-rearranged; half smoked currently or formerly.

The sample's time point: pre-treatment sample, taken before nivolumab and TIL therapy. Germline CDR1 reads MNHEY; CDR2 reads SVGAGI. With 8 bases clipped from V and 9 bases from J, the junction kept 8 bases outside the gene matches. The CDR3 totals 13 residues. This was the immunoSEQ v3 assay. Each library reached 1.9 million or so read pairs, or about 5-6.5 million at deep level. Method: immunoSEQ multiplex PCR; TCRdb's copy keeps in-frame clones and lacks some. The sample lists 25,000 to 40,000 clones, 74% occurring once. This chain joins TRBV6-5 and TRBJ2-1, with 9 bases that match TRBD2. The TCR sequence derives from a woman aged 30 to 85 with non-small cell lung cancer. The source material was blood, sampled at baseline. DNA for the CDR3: TGTGCCAGCTTTGCGGGAGGGCGCTTTGAGCAGTTCTTC. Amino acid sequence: CASFAGGRFEQFF.